The clone carrying this T cell receptor (beta chain) came up many times. From RNA transcripts, TCR beta CDR3 regions were amplified. HTBI primers were used for first-round RT-PCR of the TCR CDR3. A single record per CDR3 protein comes from TCRdb applying MiXCR to the multiplex PCR reads. Of roughly 560,000 distinct CDR3 sequences listed, roughly 14% are singletons. With 3 bases removed from V and 6 bases from J, the gap between germline ends came to 11 bases. CDR1 and CDR2 from the germline V gene are DFQATT and SNEGSKA (reference sequence). The CDR3 runs 12 residues. The data derive from a study of T cells in Graves' hyperthyroidism and ophthalmopathy.

Sequenced sample: blood. The chain combines TRBV20-1 with TRBJ2-5; D unresolved. The TCR was taken from a woman in her forties with Graves' ophthalmopathy. CDR3 bases: TGCAGTGCTAGCTTAGAGGTCCAGACCCAGTACTTC. This sequence encodes CSASLEVQTQYF.